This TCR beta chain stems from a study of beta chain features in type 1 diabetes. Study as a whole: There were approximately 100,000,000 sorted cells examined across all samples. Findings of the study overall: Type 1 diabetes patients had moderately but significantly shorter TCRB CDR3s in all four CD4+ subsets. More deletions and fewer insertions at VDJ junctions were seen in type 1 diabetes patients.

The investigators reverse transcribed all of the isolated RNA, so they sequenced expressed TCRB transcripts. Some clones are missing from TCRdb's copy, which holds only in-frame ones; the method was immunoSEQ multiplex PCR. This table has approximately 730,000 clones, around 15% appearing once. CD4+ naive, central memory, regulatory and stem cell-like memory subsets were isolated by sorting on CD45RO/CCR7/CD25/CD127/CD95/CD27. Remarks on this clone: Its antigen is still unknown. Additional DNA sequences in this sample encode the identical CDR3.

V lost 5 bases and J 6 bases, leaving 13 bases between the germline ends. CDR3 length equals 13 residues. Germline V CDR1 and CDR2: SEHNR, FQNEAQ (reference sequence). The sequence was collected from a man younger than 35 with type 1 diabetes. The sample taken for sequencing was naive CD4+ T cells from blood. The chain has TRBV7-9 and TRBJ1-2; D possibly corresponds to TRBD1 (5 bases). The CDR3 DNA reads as TGTGCCAGCAGCCGCGGCCAGGGTGATGGCTACACCTTC. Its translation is CASSRGQGDGYTF.